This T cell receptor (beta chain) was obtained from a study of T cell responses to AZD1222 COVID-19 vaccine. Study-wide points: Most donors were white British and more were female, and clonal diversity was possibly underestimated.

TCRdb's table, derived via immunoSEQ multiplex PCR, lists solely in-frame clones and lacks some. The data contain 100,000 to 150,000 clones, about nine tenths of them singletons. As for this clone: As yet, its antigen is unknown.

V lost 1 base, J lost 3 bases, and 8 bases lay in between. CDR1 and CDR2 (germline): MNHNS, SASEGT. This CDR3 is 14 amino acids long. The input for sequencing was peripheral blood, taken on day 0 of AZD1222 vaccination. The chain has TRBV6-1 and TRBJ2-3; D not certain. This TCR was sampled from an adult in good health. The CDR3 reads CASSEDPETDTQYF. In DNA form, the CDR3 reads TGTGCCAGCAGTGAAGACCCCGAAACAGATACGCAGTATTTT.